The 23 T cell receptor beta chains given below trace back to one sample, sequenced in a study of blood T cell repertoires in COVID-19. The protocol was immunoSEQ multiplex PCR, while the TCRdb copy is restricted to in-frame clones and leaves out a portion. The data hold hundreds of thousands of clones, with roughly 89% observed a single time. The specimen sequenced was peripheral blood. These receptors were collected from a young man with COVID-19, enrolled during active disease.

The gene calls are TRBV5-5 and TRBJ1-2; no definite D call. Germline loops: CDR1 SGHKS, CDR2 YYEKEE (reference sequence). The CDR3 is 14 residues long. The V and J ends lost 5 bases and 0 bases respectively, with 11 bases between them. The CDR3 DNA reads TGTGCCAGCAGACGAAGAGCTACTAACTATGGCTACACCTTC. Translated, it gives CASRRRATNYGYTF.

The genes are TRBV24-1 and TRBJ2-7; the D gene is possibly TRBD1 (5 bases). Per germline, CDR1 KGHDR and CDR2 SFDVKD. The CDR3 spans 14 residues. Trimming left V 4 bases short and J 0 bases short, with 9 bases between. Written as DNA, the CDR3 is TGTGCCACCAGTGACGACAGTAGCTCCTACGAGCAGTACTTC. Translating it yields CATSDDSSSYEQYF.

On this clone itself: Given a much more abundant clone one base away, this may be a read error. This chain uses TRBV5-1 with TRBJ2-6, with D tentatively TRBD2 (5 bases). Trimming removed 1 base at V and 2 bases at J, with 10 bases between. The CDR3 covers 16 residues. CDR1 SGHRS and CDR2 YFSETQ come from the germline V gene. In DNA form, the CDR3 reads TGCGCCAGCAGCTTGAGACTATCGACTGGGGCCAACGTCCTGACTTTC. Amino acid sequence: CASSLRLSTGANVLTF.

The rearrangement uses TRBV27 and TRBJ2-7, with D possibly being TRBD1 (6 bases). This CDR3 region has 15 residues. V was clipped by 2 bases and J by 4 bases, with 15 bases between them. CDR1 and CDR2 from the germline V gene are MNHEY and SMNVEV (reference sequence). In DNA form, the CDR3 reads TGTGCCAGCAGTTTAATCGGCAGGGGACCTTACGAGCAGTACTTC. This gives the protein CASSLIGRGPYEQYF.

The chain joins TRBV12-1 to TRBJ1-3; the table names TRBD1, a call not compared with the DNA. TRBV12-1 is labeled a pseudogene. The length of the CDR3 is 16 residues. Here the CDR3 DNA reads TGTGCCAGCAGCGAGCCTACAGGGGGAGATGGAAACACCATATATTTT. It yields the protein CASSEPTGGDGNTIYF.

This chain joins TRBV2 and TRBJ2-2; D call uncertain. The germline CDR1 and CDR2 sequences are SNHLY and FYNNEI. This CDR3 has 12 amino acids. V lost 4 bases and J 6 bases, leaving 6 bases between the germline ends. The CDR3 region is CASSGAAGELFF. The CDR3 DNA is TGTGCCAGCAGTGGGGCCGCCGGGGAGCTGTTTTTT.

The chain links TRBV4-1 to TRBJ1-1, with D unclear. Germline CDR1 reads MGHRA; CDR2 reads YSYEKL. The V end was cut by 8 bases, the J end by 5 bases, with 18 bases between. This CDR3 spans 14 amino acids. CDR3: CASRSSGMGTEAFF. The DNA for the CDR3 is TGCGCCAGCCGCAGTTCGGGGATGGGTACTGAAGCTTTCTTT.

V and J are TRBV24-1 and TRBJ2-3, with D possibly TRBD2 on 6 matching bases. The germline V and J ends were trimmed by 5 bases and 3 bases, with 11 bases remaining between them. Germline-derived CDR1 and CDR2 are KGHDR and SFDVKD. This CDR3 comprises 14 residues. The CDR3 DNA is TGTGCCACCAGTGGCGAGGGACTGACAGATACGCAGTATTTT. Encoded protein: CATSGEGLTDTQYF.

CDR3 sequence reads: CASSRAGVAEQYF. CDR3 nucleotides: TGTGCCAGCAGCCGTGCGGGGGTGGCTGAGCAGTACTTC. The chain has TRBV14 and TRBJ2-7, with TRBD2 identical over 7 bases. Germline assignment: CDR1 SGHDN and CDR2 FVKESK. This CDR3 region has 13 residues. V shed 4 bases and J 7 bases; nucleotides not matched to a gene: 7.

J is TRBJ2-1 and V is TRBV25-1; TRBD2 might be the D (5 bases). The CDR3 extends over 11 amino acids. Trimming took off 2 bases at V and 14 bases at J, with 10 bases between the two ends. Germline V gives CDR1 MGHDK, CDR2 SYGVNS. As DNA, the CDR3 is TGTGCCAGCAGTGAAAGAGGGAATAAGTTCTTC. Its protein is CASSERGNKFF.

The CDR3 nucleotides read TGTGCCATCAGTGACCAACAGGGGGCGGAAGATACGCAGTATTTT. The encoded protein is CAISDQQGAEDTQYF. The chain carries TRBV10-3 and TRBJ2-3; 9 bases map to TRBD1. Germline values: CDR1 ENHRY, CDR2 SYGVKD. J lost 5 bases, V lost 3 bases, and 6 bases had no gene match. The CDR3 sequence is 15 residues long.

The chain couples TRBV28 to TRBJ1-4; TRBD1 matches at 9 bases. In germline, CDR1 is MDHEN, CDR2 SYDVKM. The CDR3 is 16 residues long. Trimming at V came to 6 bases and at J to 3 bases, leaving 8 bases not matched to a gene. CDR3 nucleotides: TGTGCCAGCAGACCCGGGACAGGGACATCTAATGAAAAACTGTTTTTT. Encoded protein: CASRPGTGTSNEKLFF.

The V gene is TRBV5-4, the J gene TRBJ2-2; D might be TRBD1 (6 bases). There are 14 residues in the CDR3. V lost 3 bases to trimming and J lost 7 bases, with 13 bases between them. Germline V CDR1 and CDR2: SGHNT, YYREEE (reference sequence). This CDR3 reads CASSSFTGNGELFF. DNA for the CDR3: TGTGCCAGCAGCTCCTTTACAGGGAACGGGGAGCTGTTTTTT.

The CDR3 loop reads CASSPTFTNYGYTF. CDR3 nucleotides: TGTGCCAGCAGCCCTACTTTTACTAACTATGGCTACACCTTC. The chain couples TRBV7-9 to TRBJ1-2; unclear D gene. V shed 5 bases and J shed 0 bases, with 10 bases lying between them. This CDR3 comprises 14 residues. Per germline, CDR1 SEHNR and CDR2 FQNEAQ (reference sequence).

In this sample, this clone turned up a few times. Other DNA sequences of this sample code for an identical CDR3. The CDR3 bases are TGTGCCAGTAGGACAGGGAACACTGAAGCTTTCTTT. Amino acid sequence: CASRTGNTEAFF. The V gene is TRBV19, the J gene TRBJ1-1; maybe TRBD1 (6 bases). The germline gives CDR1 LNHDA, CDR2 SQIVND (reference sequence). Trimming took off 6 bases at V and 1 base at J, with 6 bases between the two ends. The CDR3 has 12 residues.

CDR3 sequence: CASSDLTSGQIETQYF. The CDR3 DNA reads as TGTGCCAGCAGCGACCTGACTAGCGGGCAAATCGAGACCCAGTACTTC. This chain uses TRBV9 with TRBJ2-5; 10 nucleotides align to TRBD2. The CDR3 contains 16 residues. The ends lost 3 bases at V and 5 bases at J; junction bases unmatched: 10. The germline CDR1 and CDR2 sequences are SGDLS and YYNGEE.

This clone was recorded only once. CDR3 residues: CASSSSFSTDTQYF. The CDR3 DNA follows: TGTGCCAGCAGCTCTTCCTTTAGCACAGATACGCAGTATTTT. This chain joins TRBV13 and TRBJ2-3; D uncertain. The CDR3 runs 14 residues. The V end lost 4 bases, the J end lost 0 bases, and 8 bases lay between the germline ends. The germline V gene has CDR1 PRHDT and CDR2 FYEKMQ (reference sequence).

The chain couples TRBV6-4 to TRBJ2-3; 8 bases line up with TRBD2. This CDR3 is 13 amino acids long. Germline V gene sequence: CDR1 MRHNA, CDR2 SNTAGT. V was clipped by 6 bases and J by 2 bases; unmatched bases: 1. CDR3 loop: CASSGRATDTQYF. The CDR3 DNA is TGTGCCAGCAGCGGGAGGGCCACAGATACGCAGTATTTT.

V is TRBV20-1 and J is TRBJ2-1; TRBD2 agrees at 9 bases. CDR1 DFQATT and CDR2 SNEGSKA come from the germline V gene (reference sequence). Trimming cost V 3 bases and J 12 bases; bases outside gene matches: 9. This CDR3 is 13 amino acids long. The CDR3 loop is CSASGLAGKVQFF. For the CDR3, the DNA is TGCAGTGCTAGTGGCCTAGCGGGAAAGGTGCAGTTCTTC.

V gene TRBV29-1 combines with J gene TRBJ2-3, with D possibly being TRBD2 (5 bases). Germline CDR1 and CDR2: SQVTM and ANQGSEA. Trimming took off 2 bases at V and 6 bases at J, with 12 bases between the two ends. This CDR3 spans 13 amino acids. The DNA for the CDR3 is TGCAGCGTTGAATTGAGAGGGATCGATACGCAGTATTTT. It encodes CSVELRGIDTQYF.

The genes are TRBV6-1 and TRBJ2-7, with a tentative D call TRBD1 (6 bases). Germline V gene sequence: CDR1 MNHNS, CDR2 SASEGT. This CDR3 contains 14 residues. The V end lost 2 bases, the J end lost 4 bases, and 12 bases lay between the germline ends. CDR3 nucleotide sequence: TGTGCCAGCAGTGAAAACAGGGCAAGGTACGAGCAGTACTTC. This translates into CASSENRARYEQYF.

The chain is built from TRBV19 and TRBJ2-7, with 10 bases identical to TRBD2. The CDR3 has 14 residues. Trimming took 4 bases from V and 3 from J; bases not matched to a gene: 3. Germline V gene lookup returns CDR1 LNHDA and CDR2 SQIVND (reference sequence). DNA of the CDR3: TGTGCCAGTAGTAGGGGACTAGCGCGCTACGAGCAGTACTTC. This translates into CASSRGLARYEQYF.

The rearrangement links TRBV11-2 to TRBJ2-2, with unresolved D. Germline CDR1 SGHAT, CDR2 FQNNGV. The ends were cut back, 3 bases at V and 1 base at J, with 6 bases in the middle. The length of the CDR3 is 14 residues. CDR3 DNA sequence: TGTGCCAGCAGCTTTTTACAGAACACCGGGGAGCTGTTTTTT. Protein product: CASSFLQNTGELFF.